This T cell receptor beta chain was documented in a study of Ad26.COV2.S vaccination and SARS-CoV-2 variants. TCRdb keeps only in-frame clones here, not all; method: immunoSEQ multiplex PCR. The repertoire includes more than 150,000 clones, around 85% of them detected once, and more than 4.5% sits in the top ten. Losses at the gene ends were 2 bases for V and 9 bases for J; bases not matched to a gene: 10. The CDR3 is 15 residues long. Germline lookup yields CDR1 SGDLS and CDR2 YYNGEE. The table lists this clone with a count of one. What it recognizes is unknown. Study findings and constraints: Vaccinated individuals (as opposed to placebo recipients) had higher spike-specific TCR breadth.

This clonotype originated in a human donor who had recovered from COVID-19. The sequencing used peripheral blood, collected after recovery from COVID-19. The J gene is TRBJ2-1, the V gene TRBV9, with 8 positions matching TRBD1. The CDR3 DNA follows: TGTGCCAGCAGCGTCCGCGGACAGGGCGGCAGTGAGCAGTTCTTC. Translation gives CASSVRGQGGSEQFF.